This TCR beta chain was found in a study of cytomegalovirus exposure and HLA in healthy donors. 60 Vbeta and 13 Jbeta primers were used in PCR. Sequenced by immunoSEQ multiplex PCR; TCRdb stores in-frame clones only, minus some. The sample yields about 270,000 clones, 80% to 90% seen once. Study findings and constraints: Most TCRs appeared rarely, but some public TCRs recurred in many donors.

Trimming took 4 bases from V and 5 from J; bases not matched to a gene: 8. Germline values: CDR1 SGHAT, CDR2 FQNNGV. The length of the CDR3 is 15 residues. Details on this clone: Its target is unknown.

The sample was PBMCs. The V and J genes are TRBV11-2 and TRBJ1-5; 7 positions agree with TRBD1. This TCR came from a man aged 40-50 years in good health and CMV-seropositive. The CDR3 spells CASSSGRQGDQPQHF. DNA of the CDR3: TGTGCCAGCAGCTCCGGTCGACAGGGCGATCAGCCCCAGCATTTT.